This passage covers 17 T cell receptor beta chains from one sample sequenced in a study of untreated major depressive disorder. Sequencing was performed with immunoSEQ multiplex PCR; in TCRdb, only in-frame clones are kept and a portion is missing. The sample yields about 20,000 clones, more than 70% seen once. The sample consisted of CD4+ T cells from PBMCs. All receptors come from a woman aged 25 to 45 in good health.

The V and J genes are TRBV4-1 and TRBJ2-7; D is perhaps TRBD2 (7 bases). CDR1 and CDR2 from the germline V gene are MGHRA and YSYEKL. The V and J ends lost 0 bases and 7 bases respectively, with 10 bases between them. The CDR3 loop spans 13 amino acids. In nucleotides, the CDR3 is TGCGCCAGCAGCCAAGAGGGAGGGGGGGAGCAGTACTTC. Protein sequence: CASSQEGGGEQYF.

The V call is TRBV9, the J call TRBJ2-4, with D perhaps TRBD1 or TRBD2 (5 bases each). CDR3 length: 14 amino acids. CDR1 and CDR2 (germline): SGDLS, YYNGEE. V was clipped by 4 bases and J by 6 bases, with 14 bases between them. CDR3 residues: CASSPRDGLNIQYF. The CDR3 DNA reads TGTGCCAGCAGCCCCCGGGACGGGCTAAACATTCAGTACTTC. The full variable domain, completed using reference TRBV9 and TRBJ2-4, is DSGVTQTPKHLITATGQRVTLRCSPRSGDLSVYWYQQSLDQGLQFLIQYYNGEERAKGNILERFSAQQFPDLHSELNLSSLELGDSALYFCASSPRDGLNIQYFGAGTRLSVL.

The chain combines TRBV29-1 with TRBJ2-1, with D perhaps assigned TRBD1 or TRBD2 (5 bases each). Germline V lookup: CDR1 SQVTM, CDR2 ANQGSEA. V was pared by 7 bases and J by 4 bases, with 11 bases between. The length of the CDR3 is 12 residues. CDR3 amino acids: CSARDGYNEQFF. The CDR3 DNA is TGCAGCGCCCGGGACGGATACAATGAGCAGTTCTTC.

This chain joins TRBV18 and TRBJ2-3; D gene ambiguous. The CDR3 totals 12 residues. Trimming shortened V by 2 bases and J by 4 bases, and 4 bases separated the two germline ends. CDR1 is KGHSH and CDR2 is LQKENI in the germline V gene. The CDR3 protein is CASSPMADTQYF. CDR3 nucleotides: TGTGCCAGCTCACCAATGGCAGATACGCAGTATTTT.

This clone showed up just once. The J gene is TRBJ2-6, the V gene TRBV4-3; D uncertain. Trimming cost V 1 base and J 2 bases, with 12 bases left between them. Germline V gene sequence: CDR1 LGHNA, CDR2 YSLEER. This CDR3 spans 17 amino acids. CDR3 sequence reads: CASSQALVAAGANVLTF. Written as DNA, the CDR3 is TGCGCCAGCAGCCAAGCCCTTGTGGCGGCTGGGGCCAACGTCCTGACTTTC.

The chain couples TRBV19 to TRBJ2-7, with D maybe TRBD2 (5 bases). From germline, CDR1 is LNHDA and CDR2 SQIVND (reference sequence). V lost 3 bases and J 7 bases, leaving 16 bases between the germline ends. The CDR3 loop spans 14 amino acids. DNA for the CDR3: TGTGCCAGTAGTATTACGGCTAGCCTTAAGGAGCAGTACTTC. This codes for CASSITASLKEQYF.

The rearrangement uses TRBV15 and TRBJ2-1; possible D gene TRBD2, 5 bases. There are 14 residues in the CDR3. Germline CDR1 is LNHNV and CDR2 is YYDKDF (reference sequence). V was trimmed by 4 bases and J by 2 bases, leaving 9 bases between them. CDR3: CATSITGAYNEQFF. CDR3 in DNA: TGTGCCACCAGCATCACCGGGGCCTACAATGAGCAGTTCTTC.

This clone appeared a single time. This chain links TRBV19 with TRBJ1-2, with D possibly matching TRBD1 (5 bases). Deletions cut 7 bases from V and 6 bases from J, with 15 bases between. CDR3 length equals 13 residues. The germline V gene has CDR1 LNHDA and CDR2 SQIVND (reference sequence). The DNA for the CDR3 is TGTGCCAGTACTCGGGACTCATGGGATGGCTACACCTTC. Protein: CASTRDSWDGYTF.

CDR3 in DNA: TGCGCCAGCAGCTTGGCCGGGTGGTCGCGCGACTACGAGCAGTACTTC. Protein product: CASSLAGWSRDYEQYF. The chain links TRBV5-1 to TRBJ2-7, with D unresolved. V lost 0 bases and J 3 bases, leaving 16 bases between the germline ends. The length of the CDR3 is 16 residues. Germline CDR1 is SGHRS and CDR2 is YFSETQ.

The rearrangement uses TRBV7-6 and TRBJ1-1; 7 bases fit TRBD1. Losses at the gene ends were 2 bases for V and 7 bases for J; bases not matched to a gene: 10. Per the germline V gene, CDR1 is SGHVS and CDR2 is FNYEAQ. There are 15 residues in the CDR3. The CDR3 nucleotides are TGTGCCAGCAGCTTACAGGGGGGCGGTGTTGGTGAAGCTTTCTTT. Encoded protein: CASSLQGGGVGEAFF. The whole variable domain, filled in from reference TRBV7-6 and TRBJ1-1, reads GAGVSQSPRYKVTKRGQDVALRCDPISGHVSLYWYRQALGQGPEFLTYFNYEAQQDKSGLPNDRFSAERPEGSISTLTIQRTEQRDSAMYRCASSLQGGGVGEAFFGQGTRLTVV.

The chain carries TRBV4-3 and TRBJ2-3; either TRBD1 or TRBD2 may supply D (5 bases each). The CDR3 is 14 residues long. CDR1 is LGHNA, CDR2 YSLEER, per germline. Trimming removed 3 bases at V and 0 bases at J, with 7 bases between. This CDR3 reads CASSQGDSTDTQYF. The CDR3 DNA reads TGCGCCAGCAGCCAGGGGGACAGCACAGATACGCAGTATTTT.

This rearrangement joins TRBV19 to TRBJ2-3, with 7 nucleotides matching TRBD2. The germline V gene has CDR1 LNHDA and CDR2 SQIVND (reference sequence). This CDR3 region has 15 residues. V lost 5 bases and J lost 4; bases outside the gene matches: 9. This CDR3 reads CASSSGLEMADTQYF. CDR3 bases: TGTGCCAGTAGTTCCGGACTAGAGATGGCAGATACGCAGTATTTT.

The rearrangement uses TRBV5-1 and TRBJ2-7; tentatively, D is TRBD1 or TRBD2 (6 bases each). Trimming cost V 4 bases and J 1 base, with 15 bases left between them. The CDR3 is 15 amino acids. CDR1 SGHRS and CDR2 YFSETQ come from the germline V gene. The CDR3 loop is CASSGTGTFSYEQYF. The CDR3 DNA is TGCGCCAGCAGCGGGACTGGGACATTTTCCTACGAGCAGTACTTC.

This chain uses TRBV25-1 with TRBJ1-2, with unresolved D. Germline V CDR1 and CDR2: MGHDK, SYGVNS. Trimming stripped 5 bases from V and 6 bases from J, with 13 bases between. CDR3 length: 13 residues. Here the CDR3 DNA reads TGTGCCAGCAGTTACGAATCTGGGAATGGCTACACCTTC. Translated, it gives CASSYESGNGYTF.

The rearrangement uses TRBV7-9 and TRBJ1-6, with a tentative D call TRBD1 (6 bases). CDR3 length equals 13 residues. Germline assignment: CDR1 SEHNR and CDR2 FQNEAQ (reference sequence). V dropped 5 bases and J dropped 9 bases, with 11 bases sitting between them. CDR3 region: CASSGRQASPLHF. For the CDR3, the DNA is TGTGCCAGCAGCGGGCGACAGGCTTCACCCCTCCACTTT.

The chain employs TRBV11-3 and TRBJ2-2; 7 nucleotides align to TRBD1. The CDR3 extends over 17 amino acids. Germline trimming cut 0 bases from V and 7 bases from J; bases unmatched to any gene: 11. Germline V lookup: CDR1 SGHNT, CDR2 YENEEA. The CDR3 is CASSLDQGGLYHGELFF. The CDR3 region has the DNA TGTGCCAGCAGCTTAGATCAAGGGGGCCTATATCACGGGGAGCTGTTTTTT.

The J gene is TRBJ1-1, the V gene TRBV30, with D maybe TRBD1 (5 bases). From germline, CDR1 is GTSNPN and CDR2 SVGIG (reference sequence). The germline V and J ends were trimmed by 1 base and 11 bases, with 23 bases remaining between them. The CDR3 has 15 amino acids. CDR3 coding DNA: TGTGCCTGGAGTGGGGGCCTAGGTGTAGGGGTGCGTGCTTTCTTT. Translating gives CAWSGGLGVGVRAFF. Full variable domain (rest looked up from reference TRBV30 and TRBJ1-1): SQTIHQWPATLVQPVGSPLSLECTVEGTSNPNLYWYRQAAGRGLQLLFYSVGIGQISSEVPQNLSASRPQDRQFILSSKKLLLSDSGFYLCAWSGGLGVGVRAFFGQGTRLTVV.